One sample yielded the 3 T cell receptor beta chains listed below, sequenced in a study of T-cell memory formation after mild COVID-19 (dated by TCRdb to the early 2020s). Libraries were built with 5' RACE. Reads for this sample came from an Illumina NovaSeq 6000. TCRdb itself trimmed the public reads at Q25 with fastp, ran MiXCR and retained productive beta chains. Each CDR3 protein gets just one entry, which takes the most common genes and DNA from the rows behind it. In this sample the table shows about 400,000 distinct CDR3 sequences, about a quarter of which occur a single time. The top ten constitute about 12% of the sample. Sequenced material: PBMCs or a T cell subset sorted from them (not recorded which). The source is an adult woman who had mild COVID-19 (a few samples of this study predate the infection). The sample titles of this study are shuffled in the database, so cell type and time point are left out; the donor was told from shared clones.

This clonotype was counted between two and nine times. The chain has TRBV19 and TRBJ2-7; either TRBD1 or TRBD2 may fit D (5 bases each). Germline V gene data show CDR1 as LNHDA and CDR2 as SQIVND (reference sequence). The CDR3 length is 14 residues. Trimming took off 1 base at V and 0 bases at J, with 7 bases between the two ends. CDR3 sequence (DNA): TGTGCCAGTAGTATAGCTGGGGGCTCCTACGAGCAGTACTTC. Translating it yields CASSIAGGSYEQYF. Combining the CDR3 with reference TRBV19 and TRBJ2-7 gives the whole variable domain DGGITQSPKYLFRKEGQNVTLSCEQNLNHDAMYWYRQDPGQGLRLIYYSQIVNDFQKGDIAEGYSVSREKKESFPLTVTSAQKNPTAFYLCASSIAGGSYEQYFGPGTRLTVT.

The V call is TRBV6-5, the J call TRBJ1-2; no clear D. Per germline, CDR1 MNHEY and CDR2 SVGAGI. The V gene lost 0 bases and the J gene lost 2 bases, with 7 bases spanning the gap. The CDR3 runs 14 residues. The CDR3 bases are TGTGCCAGCAGTTACTCCCCAGGCAACTATGGCTACACCTTC. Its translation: CASSYSPGNYGYTF.

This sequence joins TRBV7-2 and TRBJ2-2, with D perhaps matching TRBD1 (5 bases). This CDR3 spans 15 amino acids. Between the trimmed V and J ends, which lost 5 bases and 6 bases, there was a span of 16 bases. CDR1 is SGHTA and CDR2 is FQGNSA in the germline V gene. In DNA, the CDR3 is TGTGCCAGCAGCCAGGGTCGGGTCACGGCCGGGGAGCTGTTTTTT. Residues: CASSQGRVTAGELFF.